The present T cell receptor beta chain was sequenced within a study of blood T cell repertoires in COVID-19. Generated by immunoSEQ multiplex PCR, the TCRdb table keeps only in-frame clones and is missing some. Of about 190,000 clones listed, about 85% were seen once; the top ten hold 4.5% to 5%. CDR1 is SGHRS, CDR2 YFSETQ, per germline. The CDR3 length is 14 residues. J was trimmed by 8 bases and V by 3 bases; bases with no gene match: 5. The sequenced material came from peripheral blood. This clonotype originated in a woman older than 75 with acute or convalescent COVID-19. The chain is built from TRBV5-1 and TRBJ1-6, with 7 bases identical to TRBD1. CDR3 protein: CASSSTGADSPLHF. The CDR3 region has the DNA TGCGCCAGCAGCTCTACAGGGGCTGATTCACCCCTCCACTTT.